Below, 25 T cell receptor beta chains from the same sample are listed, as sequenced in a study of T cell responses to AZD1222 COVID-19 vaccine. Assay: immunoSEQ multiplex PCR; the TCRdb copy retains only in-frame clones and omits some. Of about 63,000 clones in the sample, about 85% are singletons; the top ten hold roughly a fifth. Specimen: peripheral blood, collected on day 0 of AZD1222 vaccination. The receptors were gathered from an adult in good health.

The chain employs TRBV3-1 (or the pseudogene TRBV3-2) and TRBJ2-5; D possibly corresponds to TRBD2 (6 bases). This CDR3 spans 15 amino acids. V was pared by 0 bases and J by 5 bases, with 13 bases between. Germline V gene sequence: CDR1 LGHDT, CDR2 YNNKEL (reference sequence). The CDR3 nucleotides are TGTGCCAGCAGCCAAGATTTATTTGGGGGGGAGACCCAGTACTTC. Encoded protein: CASSQDLFGGETQYF.

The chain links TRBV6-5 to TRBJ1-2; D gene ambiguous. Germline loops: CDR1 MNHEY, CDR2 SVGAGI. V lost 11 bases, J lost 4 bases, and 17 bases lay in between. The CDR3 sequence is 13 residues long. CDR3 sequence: CAARGGAGYGYTF. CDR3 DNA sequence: TGTGCCGCTCGAGGTGGCGCCGGCTATGGCTACACCTTC.

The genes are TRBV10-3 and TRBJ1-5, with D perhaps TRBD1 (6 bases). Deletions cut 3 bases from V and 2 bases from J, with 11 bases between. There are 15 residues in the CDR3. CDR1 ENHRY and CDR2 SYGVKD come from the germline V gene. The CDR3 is CAISEPGVGNQPQHF. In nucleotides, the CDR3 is TGTGCCATCAGTGAACCAGGGGTGGGCAATCAGCCCCAGCATTTT.

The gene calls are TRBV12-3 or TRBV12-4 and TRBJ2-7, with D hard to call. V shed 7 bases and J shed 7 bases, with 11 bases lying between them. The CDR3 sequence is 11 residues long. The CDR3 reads CASTGWQEQYF. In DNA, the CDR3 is TGTGCCAGCACAGGTTGGCAGGAGCAGTACTTC.

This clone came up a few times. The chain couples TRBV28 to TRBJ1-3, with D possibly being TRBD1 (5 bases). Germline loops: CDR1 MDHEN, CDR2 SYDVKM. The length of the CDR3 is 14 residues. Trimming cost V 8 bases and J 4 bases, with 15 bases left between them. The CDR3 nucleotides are TGTGCCAGCGGGACTCGGCGGTCCGGAAACACCATATATTTT. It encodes CASGTRRSGNTIYF. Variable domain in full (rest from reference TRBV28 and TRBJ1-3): DVKVTQSSRYLVKRTGEKVFLECVQDMDHENMFWYRQDPGLGLRLIYFSYDVKMKEKGDIPEGYSVSREKKERFSLILESASTNQTSMYLCASGTRRSGNTIYFGEGSWLTVV.

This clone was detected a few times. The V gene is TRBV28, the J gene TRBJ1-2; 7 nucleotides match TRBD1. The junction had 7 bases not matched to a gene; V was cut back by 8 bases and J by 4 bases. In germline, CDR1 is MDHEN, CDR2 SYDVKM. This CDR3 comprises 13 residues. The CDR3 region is CASRWGQFYGYTF. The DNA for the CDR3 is TGTGCCAGCCGCTGGGGACAGTTCTATGGCTACACCTTC.

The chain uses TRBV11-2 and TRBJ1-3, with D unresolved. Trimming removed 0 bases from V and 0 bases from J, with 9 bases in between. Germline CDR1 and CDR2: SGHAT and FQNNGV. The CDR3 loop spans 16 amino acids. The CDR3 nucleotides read TGTGCCAGCAGCTTAGACCAGCGTAGCTCTGGAAACACCATATATTTT. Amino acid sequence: CASSLDQRSSGNTIYF.

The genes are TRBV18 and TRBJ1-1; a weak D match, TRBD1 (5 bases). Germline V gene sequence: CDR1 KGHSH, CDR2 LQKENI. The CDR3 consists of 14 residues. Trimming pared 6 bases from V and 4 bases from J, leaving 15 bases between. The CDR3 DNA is TGTGCCAGCTCCCTAGGGACTCTTCGCACTGAAGCTTTCTTT. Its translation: CASSLGTLRTEAFF.

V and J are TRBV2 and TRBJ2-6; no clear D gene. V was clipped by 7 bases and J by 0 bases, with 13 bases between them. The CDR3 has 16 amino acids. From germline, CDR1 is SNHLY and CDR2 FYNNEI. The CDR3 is CASTLVRTSGANVLTF. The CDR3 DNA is TGTGCCAGCACCCTAGTCCGGACCTCTGGGGCCAACGTCCTGACTTTC.

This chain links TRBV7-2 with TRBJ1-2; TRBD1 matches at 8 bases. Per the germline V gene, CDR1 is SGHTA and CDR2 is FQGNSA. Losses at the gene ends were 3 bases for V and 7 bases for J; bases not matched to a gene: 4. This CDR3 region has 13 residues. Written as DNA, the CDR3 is TGTGCCAGCAGCTTGGACAGGGTTAGTGGCTACACCTTC. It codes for CASSLDRVSGYTF. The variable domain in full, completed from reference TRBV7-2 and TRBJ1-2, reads GAGVSQSPSNKVTEKGKDVELRCDPISGHTALYWYRQSLGQGLEFLIYFQGNSAPDKSGLPSDRFSAERTGGSVSTLTIQRTQQEDSAVYLCASSLDRVSGYTFGSGTRLTVV.

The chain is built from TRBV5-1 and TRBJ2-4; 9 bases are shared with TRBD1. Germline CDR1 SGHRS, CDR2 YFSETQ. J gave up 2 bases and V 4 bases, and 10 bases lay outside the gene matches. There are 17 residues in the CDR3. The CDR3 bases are TGCGCCAGCAGCGTTTCACAGGGGGCGAATACCAAAAACATTCAGTACTTC. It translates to CASSVSQGANTKNIQYF.

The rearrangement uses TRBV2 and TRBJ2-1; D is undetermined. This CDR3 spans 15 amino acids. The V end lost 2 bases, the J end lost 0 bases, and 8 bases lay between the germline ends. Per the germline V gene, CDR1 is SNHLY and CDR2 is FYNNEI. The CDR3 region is CASSESLSSYNEQFF. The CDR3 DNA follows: TGTGCCAGCAGTGAATCCCTGAGCTCCTACAATGAGCAGTTCTTC. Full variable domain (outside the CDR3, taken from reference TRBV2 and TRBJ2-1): EPEVTQTPSHQVTQMGQEVILRCVPISNHLYFYWYRQILGQKVEFLVSFYNNEISEKSEIFDDQFSVERPDGSNFTLKIRSTKLEDSAMYFCASSESLSSYNEQFFGPGTRLTVL.

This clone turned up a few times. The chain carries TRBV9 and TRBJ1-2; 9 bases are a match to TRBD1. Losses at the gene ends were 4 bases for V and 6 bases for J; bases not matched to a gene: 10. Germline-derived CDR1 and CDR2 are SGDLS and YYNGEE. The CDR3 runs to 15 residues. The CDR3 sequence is CASSPRTGALNGYTF. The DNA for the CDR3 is TGTGCCAGCAGCCCTCGGACAGGGGCGTTGAATGGCTACACCTTC.

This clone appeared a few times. The CDR3 reads CASSMALNYFQETQYF. The CDR3 nucleotides are TGTGCCAGTAGTATGGCCCTAAATTACTTCCAAGAGACCCAGTACTTC. The V gene is TRBV19, the J gene TRBJ2-5; D gene uncertain. Germline assignment: CDR1 LNHDA and CDR2 SQIVND (reference sequence). The V and J ends lost 3 bases and 1 base respectively, with 15 bases between them. The CDR3 has 16 amino acids.

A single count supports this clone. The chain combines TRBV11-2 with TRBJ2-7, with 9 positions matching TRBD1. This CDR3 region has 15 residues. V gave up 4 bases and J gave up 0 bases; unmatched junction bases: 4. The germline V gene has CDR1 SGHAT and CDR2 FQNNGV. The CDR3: CASSWGQGGSYEQYF. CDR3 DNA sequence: TGTGCCAGCAGCTGGGGACAGGGAGGCTCCTACGAGCAGTACTTC.

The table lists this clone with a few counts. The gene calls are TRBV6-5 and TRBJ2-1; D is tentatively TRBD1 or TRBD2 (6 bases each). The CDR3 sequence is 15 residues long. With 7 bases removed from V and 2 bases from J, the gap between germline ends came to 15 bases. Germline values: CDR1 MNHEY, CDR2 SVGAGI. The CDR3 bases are TGTGCCAGCACCGGGGGCAGGGTACCCTACAATGAGCAGTTCTTC. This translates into CASTGGRVPYNEQFF.

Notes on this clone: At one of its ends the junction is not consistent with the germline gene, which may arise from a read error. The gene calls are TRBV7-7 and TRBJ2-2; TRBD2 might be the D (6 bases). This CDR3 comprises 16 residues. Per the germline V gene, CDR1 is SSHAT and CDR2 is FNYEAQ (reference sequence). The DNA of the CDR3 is TGTGCTAGCAGCTTCCTCGCGGGGAAGTGGTCCGGGGAGCTGTTTTTT. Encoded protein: CASSFLAGKWSGELFF.

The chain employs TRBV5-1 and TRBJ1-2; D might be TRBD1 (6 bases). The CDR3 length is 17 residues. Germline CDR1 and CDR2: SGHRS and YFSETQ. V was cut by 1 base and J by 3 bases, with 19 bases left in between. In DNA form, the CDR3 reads TGCGCCAGCAGCTTGACGACAGGAGGTGTGCTACACTATGGCTACACCTTC. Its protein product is CASSLTTGGVLHYGYTF.

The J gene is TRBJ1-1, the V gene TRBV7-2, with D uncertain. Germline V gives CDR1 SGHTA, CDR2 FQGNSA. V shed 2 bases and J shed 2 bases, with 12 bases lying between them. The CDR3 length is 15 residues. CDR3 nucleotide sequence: TGTGCCAGCAGCTTACGGGCACGGGCAAACACTGAAGCTTTCTTT. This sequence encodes CASSLRARANTEAFF. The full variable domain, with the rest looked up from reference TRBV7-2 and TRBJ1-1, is GAGVSQSPSNKVTEKGKDVELRCDPISGHTALYWYRQSLGQGLEFLIYFQGNSAPDKSGLPSDRFSAERTGGSVSTLTIQRTQQEDSAVYLCASSLRARANTEAFFGQGTRLTVV.

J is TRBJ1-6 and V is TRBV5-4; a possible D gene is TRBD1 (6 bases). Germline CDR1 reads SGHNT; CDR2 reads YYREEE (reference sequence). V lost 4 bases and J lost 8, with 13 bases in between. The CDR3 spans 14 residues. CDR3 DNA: TGTGCCAGCAGCCTAGGGGGTAGTTATTCACCCCTCCACTTT. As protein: CASSLGGSYSPLHF. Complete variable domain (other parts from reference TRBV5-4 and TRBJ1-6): ETGVTQSPTHLIKTRGQQVTLRCSSQSGHNTVSWYQQALGQGPQFIFQYYREEENGRGNFPPRFSGLQFPNYSSELNVNALELDDSALYLCASSLGGSYSPLHFGNGTRLTVT.

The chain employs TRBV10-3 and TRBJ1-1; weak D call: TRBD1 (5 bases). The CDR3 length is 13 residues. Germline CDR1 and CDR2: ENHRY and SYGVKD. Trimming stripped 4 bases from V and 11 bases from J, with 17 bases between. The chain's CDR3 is CAISVGQGDKAFF. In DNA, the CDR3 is TGTGCCATCAGTGTCGGGCAGGGAGATAAGGCTTTCTTT.

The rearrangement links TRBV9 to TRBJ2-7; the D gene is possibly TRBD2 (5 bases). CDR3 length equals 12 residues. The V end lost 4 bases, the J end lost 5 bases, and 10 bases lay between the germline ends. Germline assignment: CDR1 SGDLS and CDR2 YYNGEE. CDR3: CASSPSGNEQYF. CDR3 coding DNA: TGTGCCAGCAGCCCCTCGGGGAACGAGCAGTACTTC. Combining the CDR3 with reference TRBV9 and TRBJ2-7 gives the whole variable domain DSGVTQTPKHLITATGQRVTLRCSPRSGDLSVYWYQQSLDQGLQFLIQYYNGEERAKGNILERFSAQQFPDLHSELNLSSLELGDSALYFCASSPSGNEQYFGPGTRLTVT.

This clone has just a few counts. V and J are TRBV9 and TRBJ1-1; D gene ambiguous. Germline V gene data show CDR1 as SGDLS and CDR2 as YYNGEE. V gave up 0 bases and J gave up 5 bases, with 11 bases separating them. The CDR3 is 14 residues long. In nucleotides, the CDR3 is TGTGCCAGCAGCGTAGAGGTTGGAGGAACTGAAGCTTTCTTT. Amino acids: CASSVEVGGTEAFF.

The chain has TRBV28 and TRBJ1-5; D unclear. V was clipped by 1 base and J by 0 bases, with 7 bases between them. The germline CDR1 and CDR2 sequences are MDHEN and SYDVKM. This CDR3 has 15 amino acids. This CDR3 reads CASSLSDNSNQPQHF. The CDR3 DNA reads TGTGCCAGCAGTTTATCTGATAATAGCAATCAGCCCCAGCATTTT. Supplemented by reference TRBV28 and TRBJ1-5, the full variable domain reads DVKVTQSSRYLVKRTGEKVFLECVQDMDHENMFWYRQDPGLGLRLIYFSYDVKMKEKGDIPEGYSVSREKKERFSLILESASTNQTSMYLCASSLSDNSNQPQHFGDGTRLSIL.

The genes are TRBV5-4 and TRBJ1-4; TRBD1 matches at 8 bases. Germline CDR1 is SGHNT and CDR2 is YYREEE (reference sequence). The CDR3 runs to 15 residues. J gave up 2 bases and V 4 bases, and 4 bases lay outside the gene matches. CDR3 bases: TGTGCCAGCAGCGCTAGGACAGGGACTAATGAAAAACTGTTTTTT. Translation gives CASSARTGTNEKLFF.